The 3 T cell receptor beta chains given below trace back to one sample, sequenced in a study of cytomegalovirus exposure and HLA in healthy donors. Primers: 60 Vbeta forward and 13 Jbeta reverse. Some clones are missing from TCRdb's copy, which holds only in-frame ones; the method was immunoSEQ multiplex PCR. The sample shows roughly 60,000 clones, around 83% of them seen only once. What was sequenced was PBMCs. Source of these receptors: a man aged 30 to 39 in good health and CMV-seronegative.

On this clone: The junction differs from germline at one of its ends, possibly a read error. The chain joins TRBV7-9 to TRBJ2-1, with 15 bases aligning to TRBD2. Germline CDR1 is SEHNR and CDR2 is FQNEAQ (reference sequence). CDR3 length equals 17 residues. As DNA, the CDR3 is TGTTCCAGCAGCCTGGGGACTAGCGGGAGGCCCCACAATGAGCAGTTCTTC. Translated, it gives CSSSLGTSGRPHNEQFF.

The chain employs TRBV27 and TRBJ1-2; 10 nucleotides agree with TRBD1. This CDR3 has 11 residues. Germline CDR1 and CDR2: MNHEY and SMNVEV (reference sequence). V lost 10 bases, J lost 8 bases, and 4 bases stayed unmatched. This CDR3 reads CATADRGGYTF. CDR3 in DNA: TGTGCCACCGCGGACAGGGGGGGCTACACCTTC.

This clone was picked up one time. The DNA of the CDR3 is TGCGCCAGCAGCGCCGGTGGGACAGGGGGATACAGTTCACCCCTCCACTTT. Translated: CASSAGGTGGYSSPLHF. The chain carries TRBV5-1 and TRBJ1-6; TRBD1 matches 11 bases. V shed 4 bases, J shed 9 bases, and the junction held 12 bases outside the gene matches. Germline CDR1 SGHRS, CDR2 YFSETQ. This CDR3 is 17 amino acids long.